The present entry profiles one T cell receptor (beta chain) with its context. Its target is not known. This entry comes from a study of T cell responses to AZD1222 COVID-19 vaccine. Study-wide findings and caveats: Females made up more of the donors, who were largely white British, and clonal diversity may have come out too low. At baseline, just five to seven AZD1222 recipients tested seropositive. Per reports, nearly half of all spike-specific TCRs target regions that are unmutated in variants. Samples come after the peak T cell response, not at day 14.

The CDR3 has 15 amino acids. Germline V lookup: CDR1 SGHTA, CDR2 FQGNSA. Trimming removed 0 bases from V and 4 bases from J, with 12 bases in between. Here immunoSEQ multiplex PCR was the method, and the copy in TCRdb shows in-frame clones only, minus some. Of some 120,000 clones listed, around 90% are singletons. The receptor's source is an adult who received the MenACWY meningococcal vaccine as a control. This sequence joins TRBV7-2 and TRBJ1-1; weak D call: TRBD1 (6 bases). This material consisted of peripheral blood, taken 28 days after the second dose of the MenACWY control vaccine. CDR3 coding DNA: TGTGCCAGCAGCTTAGCGGGGGGGCTAGGCACTGAAGCTTTCTTT. Translating it yields CASSLAGGLGTEAFF.